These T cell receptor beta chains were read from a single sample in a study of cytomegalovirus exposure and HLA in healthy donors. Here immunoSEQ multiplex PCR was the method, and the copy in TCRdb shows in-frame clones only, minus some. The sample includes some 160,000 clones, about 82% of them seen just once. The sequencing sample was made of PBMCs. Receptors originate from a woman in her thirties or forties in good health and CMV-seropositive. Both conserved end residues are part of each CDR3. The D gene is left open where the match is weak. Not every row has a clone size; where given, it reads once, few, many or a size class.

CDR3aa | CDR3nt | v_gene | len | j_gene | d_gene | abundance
CASSPTLAGAAKNIQYF | TGTGCCAGTAGTCCCACCCTGGCGGGGGCGGCCAAAAACATTCAGTACTTC | TRBV19 | 17 | TRBJ2-4 | . | .
CASSLQGYEQYF | TGTGCCAGCAGTCTACAGGGTTACGAGCAGTACTTC | TRBV28 | 12 | TRBJ2-7 | . | .
CASSPHEGADTQYF | TGTGCCAGCAGTCCCCATGAGGGTGCAGATACGCAGTATTTT | TRBV6-5 | 14 | TRBJ2-3 | . | few
CATRREQETQYF | TGTGCCACCCGACGGGAGCAAGAGACCCAGTACTTC | TRBV5-4 | 12 | TRBJ2-5 | . | .
CASRPGEAYNEQFF | TGTGCCAGCAGGCCGGGAGAAGCCTACAATGAGCAGTTCTTC | TRBV28 | 14 | TRBJ2-1 | . | .
CSVERDNGVTEAFF | TGCAGCGTTGAAAGGGACAATGGGGTGACTGAAGCTTTCTTT | TRBV29-1 | 14 | TRBJ1-1 | . | once
CASSHQSTVRETQYF | TGTGCCAGCAGCCATCAGTCGACAGTTCGGGAGACCCAGTACTTC | TRBV9 | 15 | TRBJ2-5 | . | .
CATSRDVLMNTEAFF | TGTGCCACCAGCAGAGATGTACTGATGAACACTGAAGCTTTCTTT | TRBV15 | 15 | TRBJ1-1 | . | .
CASSFSSGRERSSYNEQFF | TGCGCCAGCAGCTTCTCAAGCGGGAGGGAACGGAGCTCCTACAATGAGCAGTTCTTC | TRBV5-1 | 19 | TRBJ2-1 | TRBD2 | .
CASSKSQPQHF | TGTGCCAGCAGCAAGAGTCAGCCCCAGCATTTT | TRBV7-2 | 11 | TRBJ1-5 | . | .
CASSFPTSYETQYF | TGTGCCAGCAGCTTTCCGACTAGCTACGAGACCCAGTACTTC | TRBV7-6 | 14 | TRBJ2-5 | TRBD2 | .
CASIKGGPEETQYF | TGTGCCAGCATCAAAGGGGGCCCAGAAGAGACCCAGTACTTC | TRBV6-6 | 14 | TRBJ2-5 | TRBD1 | .
CASSLGASGTDTQYF | TGTGCCAGCAGCTTAGGTGCTAGCGGAACAGATACGCAGTATTTT | TRBV7-2 | 15 | TRBJ2-3 | TRBD2 | .
CASSQEQGAGGYTF | TGCGCCAGCAGCCAGGAACAGGGGGCGGGAGGCTACACCTTC | TRBV4-1 | 14 | TRBJ1-2 | TRBD1 | few
CASRPGALAKNIQYF | TGTGCCAGCAGGCCTGGAGCTCTAGCCAAAAACATTCAGTACTTC | TRBV6-5 | 15 | TRBJ2-4 | . | .
CATSDRSTDTQYF | TGTGCCACCTCGGACAGATCCACAGATACGCAGTATTTT | TRBV19 | 13 | TRBJ2-3 | . | .
CATKPVAGRFPFHF | TGTGCCACTAAGCCAGTGGCAGGCCGCTTCCCCTTCCACTTC | TRBV19 | 14 | TRBJ1-2 | . | .
CARSRPQGNQPQHF | TGTGCCAGAAGCCGCCCACAGGGGAATCAGCCCCAGCATTTT | TRBV7-5 | 14 | TRBJ1-5 | . | .
CASRSLEGTQYF | TGTGCCAGCAGGTCTTTGGAGGGGACCCAGTACTTC | TRBV27 | 12 | TRBJ2-5 | . | .
CASCVTNTGELFF | TGTGCCAGTTGCGTTACGAACACCGGGGAGCTGTTTTTT | TRBV19 | 13 | TRBJ2-2 | . | .
CASSPDRNYGYTF | TGTGCCAGCTCACCCGACAGGAACTATGGCTACACCTTC | TRBV18 | 13 | TRBJ1-2 | . | once
CASPPLRWAEGNEQFF | TGTGCCAGCCCCCCCCTGAGGTGGGCCGAGGGCAATGAGCAGTTCTTC | TRBV28 | 16 | TRBJ2-1 | . | .
CASRPIVGGTAFSPLHF | TGCGCCAGCAGACCTATCGTGGGGGGTACTGCTTTTTCACCCCTCCACTTT | TRBV23-1 | 17 | TRBJ1-6 | . | .
CSVIEINEQFF | TGCAGCGTTATCGAGATCAATGAGCAGTTCTTC | TRBV29-1 | 11 | TRBJ2-1 | . | .
CASSLTGTGLEKLFF | TGTGCCAGCAGTTTAACCGGGACAGGGCTCGAAAAACTGTTTTTT | TRBV27 | 15 | TRBJ1-4 | TRBD1 | .
CASSLGATGLRYEQYF | TGTGCCAGCAGCTTAGGGGCGACAGGGCTCCGTTATGAGCAGTACTTC | TRBV14 | 16 | TRBJ2-7 | TRBD1 | .
CASSQDQGGQPQHF | TGCGCCAGCAGCCAAGACCAGGGAGGGCAGCCCCAGCATTTT | TRBV4-1 | 14 | TRBJ1-5 | . | .
CASSLWGTGGYEQYF | TGTGCCAGCAGCTTGTGGGGGACAGGGGGCTACGAGCAGTACTTC | TRBV5-6 | 15 | TRBJ2-7 | TRBD1 | .
CASSAPGQGLHNEQFF | TGTGCCAGCAGCGCCCCGGGACAGGGTCTGCACAATGAGCAGTTCTTC | TRBV5-4 | 16 | TRBJ2-1 | TRBD1 | .
CASSLQDRQNTEAFF | TGTGCCAGCAGCCTCCAAGACAGACAGAACACTGAAGCTTTCTTT | TRBV5-4 | 15 | TRBJ1-1 | . | .
CASSFPETVDTTDTQYF | TGTGCCAGCAGCTTCCCCGAAACGGTCGATACCACAGATACGCAGTATTTT | TRBV5-4 | 17 | TRBJ2-3 | . | .
CSIWADRANEQYF | TGCAGCATCTGGGCGGACAGGGCGAACGAGCAGTACTTC | TRBV29-1 | 13 | TRBJ2-7 | TRBD1 | .
CASSQVGSGTGLYEQYF | TGTGCCAGCAGCCAAGTCGGTTCCGGGACGGGACTCTACGAGCAGTACTTC | TRBV14 | 17 | TRBJ2-7 | . | .